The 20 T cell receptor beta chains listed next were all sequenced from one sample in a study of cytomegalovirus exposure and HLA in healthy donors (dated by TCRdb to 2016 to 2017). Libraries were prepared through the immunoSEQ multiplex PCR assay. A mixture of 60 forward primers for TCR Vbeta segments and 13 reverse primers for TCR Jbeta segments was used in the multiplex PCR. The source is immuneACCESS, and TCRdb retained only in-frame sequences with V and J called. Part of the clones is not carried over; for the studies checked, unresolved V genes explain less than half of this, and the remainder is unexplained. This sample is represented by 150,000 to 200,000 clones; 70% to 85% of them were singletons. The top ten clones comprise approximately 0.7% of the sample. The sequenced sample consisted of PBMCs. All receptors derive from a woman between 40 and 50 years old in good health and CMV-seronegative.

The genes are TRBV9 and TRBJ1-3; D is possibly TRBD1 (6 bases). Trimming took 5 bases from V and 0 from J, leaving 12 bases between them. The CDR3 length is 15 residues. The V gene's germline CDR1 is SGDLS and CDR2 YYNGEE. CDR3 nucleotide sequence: TGTGCCAGCAGATCGGGGGGCAGCTCTGGAAACACCATATATTTT. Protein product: CASRSGGSSGNTIYF.

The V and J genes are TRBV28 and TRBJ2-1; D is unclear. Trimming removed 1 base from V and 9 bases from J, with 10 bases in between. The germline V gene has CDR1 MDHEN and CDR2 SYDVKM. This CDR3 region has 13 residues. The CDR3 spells CASSLLSLPEQFF. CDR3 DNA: TGTGCCAGCAGTTTATTGAGTCTGCCTGAGCAGTTCTTC.

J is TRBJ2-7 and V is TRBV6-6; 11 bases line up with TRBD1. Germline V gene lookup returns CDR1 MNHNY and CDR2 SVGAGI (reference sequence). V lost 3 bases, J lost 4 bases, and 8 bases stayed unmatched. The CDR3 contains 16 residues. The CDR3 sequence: CASSYPTGTGGYEQYF. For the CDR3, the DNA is TGTGCCAGCAGTTATCCCACCGGGACAGGGGGTTACGAGCAGTACTTC.

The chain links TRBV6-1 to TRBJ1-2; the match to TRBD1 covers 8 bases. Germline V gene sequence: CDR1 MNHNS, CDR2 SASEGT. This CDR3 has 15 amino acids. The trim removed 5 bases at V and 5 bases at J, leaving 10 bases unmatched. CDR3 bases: TGTGCCAGCAGTTCGAATGACAGGGGTGGTTATGGCTACACCTTC. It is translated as CASSSNDRGGYGYTF.

The CDR3 region is CASSSRKGAGNTIYF. The CDR3 nucleotides are TGTGCCAGCAGCTCACGCAAGGGGGCTGGAAACACCATATATTTT. The chain uses TRBV13 and TRBJ1-3, with D tentatively TRBD1 (6 bases). Trimming cost V 4 bases and J 2 bases, with 12 bases left between them. The CDR3 covers 15 residues. Germline V lookup: CDR1 PRHDT, CDR2 FYEKMQ (reference sequence).

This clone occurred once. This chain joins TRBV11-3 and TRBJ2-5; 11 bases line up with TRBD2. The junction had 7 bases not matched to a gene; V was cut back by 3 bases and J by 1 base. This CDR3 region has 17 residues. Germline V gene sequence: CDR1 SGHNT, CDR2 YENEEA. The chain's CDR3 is CASSFSGTSGLQETQYF. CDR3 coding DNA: TGTGCCAGCAGCTTCTCCGGGACTAGCGGTCTCCAAGAGACCCAGTACTTC.

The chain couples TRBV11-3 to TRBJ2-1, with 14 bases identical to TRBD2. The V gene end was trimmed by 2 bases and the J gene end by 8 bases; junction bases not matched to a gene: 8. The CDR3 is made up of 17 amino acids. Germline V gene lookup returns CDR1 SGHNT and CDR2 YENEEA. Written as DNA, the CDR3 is TGTGCCAGCAGCTTAACCTTGACTAGCGGGGGGGCCGATGAGCAGTTCTTC. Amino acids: CASSLTLTSGGADEQFF.

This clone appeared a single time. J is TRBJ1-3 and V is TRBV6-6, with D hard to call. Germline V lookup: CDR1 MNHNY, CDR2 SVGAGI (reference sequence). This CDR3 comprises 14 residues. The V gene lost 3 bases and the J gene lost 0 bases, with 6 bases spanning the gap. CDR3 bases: TGTGCCAGCAGTTATCCGGGCTCTGGAAACACCATATATTTT. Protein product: CASSYPGSGNTIYF.

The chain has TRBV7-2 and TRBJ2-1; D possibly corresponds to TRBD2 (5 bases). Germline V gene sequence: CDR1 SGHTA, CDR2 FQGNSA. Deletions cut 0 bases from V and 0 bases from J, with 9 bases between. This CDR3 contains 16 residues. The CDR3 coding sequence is TGTGCCAGCAGCTTAGCGCAAGGGAGCTCCTACAATGAGCAGTTCTTC. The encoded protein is CASSLAQGSSYNEQFF.

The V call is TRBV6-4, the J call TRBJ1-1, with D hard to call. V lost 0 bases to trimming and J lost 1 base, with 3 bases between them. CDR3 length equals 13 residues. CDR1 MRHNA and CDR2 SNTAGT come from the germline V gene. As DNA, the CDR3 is TGTGCCAGCAGTGACTCACAGAACACTGAAGCTTTCTTT. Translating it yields CASSDSQNTEAFF.

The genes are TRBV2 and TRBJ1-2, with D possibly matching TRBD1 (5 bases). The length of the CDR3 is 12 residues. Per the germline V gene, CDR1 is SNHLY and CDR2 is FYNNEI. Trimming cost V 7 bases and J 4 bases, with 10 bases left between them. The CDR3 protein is CASTGGGYGYTF. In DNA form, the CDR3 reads TGTGCCAGCACCGGGGGAGGCTATGGCTACACCTTC.

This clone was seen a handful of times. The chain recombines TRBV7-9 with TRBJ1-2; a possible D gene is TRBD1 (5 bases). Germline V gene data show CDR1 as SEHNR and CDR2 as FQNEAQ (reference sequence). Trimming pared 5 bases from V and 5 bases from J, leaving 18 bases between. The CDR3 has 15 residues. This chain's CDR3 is CASSRPAGVGYGYTF. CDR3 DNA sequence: TGTGCCAGCAGCCGCCCCGCGGGGGTAGGGTATGGCTACACCTTC.

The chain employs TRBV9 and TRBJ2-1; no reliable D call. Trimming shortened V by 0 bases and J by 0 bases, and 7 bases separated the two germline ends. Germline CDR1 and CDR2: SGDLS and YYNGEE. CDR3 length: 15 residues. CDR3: CASSVESFSYNEQFF. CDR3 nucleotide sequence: TGTGCCAGCAGCGTAGAAAGCTTCTCCTACAATGAGCAGTTCTTC.

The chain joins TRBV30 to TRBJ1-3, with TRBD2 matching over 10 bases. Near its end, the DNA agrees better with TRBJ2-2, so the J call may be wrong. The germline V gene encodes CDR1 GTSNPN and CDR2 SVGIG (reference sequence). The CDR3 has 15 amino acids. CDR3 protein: CAWSIQRGGPGELFF. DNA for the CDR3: TGTGCCTGGAGTATCCAGCGGGGGGGCCCCGGGGAGCTGTTTTTT.

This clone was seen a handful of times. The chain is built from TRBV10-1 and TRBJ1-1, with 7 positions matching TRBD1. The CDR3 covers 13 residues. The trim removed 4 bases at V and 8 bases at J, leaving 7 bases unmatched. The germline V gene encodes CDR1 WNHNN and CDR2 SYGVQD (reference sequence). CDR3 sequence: CASSGTGVGEAFF. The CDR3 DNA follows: TGCGCCAGCAGTGGAACAGGGGTCGGGGAAGCTTTCTTT.

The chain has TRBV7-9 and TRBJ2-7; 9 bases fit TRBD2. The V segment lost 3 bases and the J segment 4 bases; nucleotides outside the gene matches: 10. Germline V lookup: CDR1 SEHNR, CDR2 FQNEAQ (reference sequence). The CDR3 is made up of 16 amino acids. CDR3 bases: TGTGCCAGCAGCTTGGCCCTTAGCGGGAGTCAGTACGAGCAGTACTTC. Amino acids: CASSLALSGSQYEQYF.

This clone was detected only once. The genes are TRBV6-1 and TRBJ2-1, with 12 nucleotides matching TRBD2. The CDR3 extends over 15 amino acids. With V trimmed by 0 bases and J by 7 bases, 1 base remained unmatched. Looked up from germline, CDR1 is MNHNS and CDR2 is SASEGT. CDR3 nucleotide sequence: TGTGCCAGCAGTGAAGCAACTAGCGGGAGGAATGAGCAGTTCTTC. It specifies CASSEATSGRNEQFF.

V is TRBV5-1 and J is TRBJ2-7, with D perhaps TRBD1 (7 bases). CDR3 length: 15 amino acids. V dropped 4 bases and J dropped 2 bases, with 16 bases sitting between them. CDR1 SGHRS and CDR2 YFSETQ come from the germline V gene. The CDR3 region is CASSPRRDRPYEQYF. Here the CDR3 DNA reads TGCGCCAGCAGCCCGCGGCGGGACAGACCCTACGAGCAGTACTTC.

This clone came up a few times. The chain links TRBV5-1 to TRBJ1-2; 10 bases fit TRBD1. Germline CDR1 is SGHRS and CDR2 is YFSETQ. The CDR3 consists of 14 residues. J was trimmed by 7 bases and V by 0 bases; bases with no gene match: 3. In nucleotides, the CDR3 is TGCGCCAGCAGCTTGGGGACAGGGGGATCTGGCTACACCTTC. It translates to CASSLGTGGSGYTF.

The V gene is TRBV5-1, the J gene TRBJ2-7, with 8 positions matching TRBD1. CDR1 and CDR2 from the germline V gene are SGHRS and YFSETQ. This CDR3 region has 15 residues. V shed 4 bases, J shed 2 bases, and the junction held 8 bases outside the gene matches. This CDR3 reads CASSPGQGWAYEQYF. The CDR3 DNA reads TGCGCCAGCAGCCCCGGACAGGGTTGGGCCTACGAGCAGTACTTC.